There are many counts of the clone carrying this T cell receptor (beta chain). The data belong to a study of CD8+CD57+ T cells in acquired aplastic anemia. Turning to the study itself: Sequencing produced an average of roughly 10 million reads per healthy donor for CD4+ cells.

Template material for TCR beta VDJ and CDR3 profiling consisted of genomic DNA. TCRdb redid the calling of the reads with MiXCR, one entry per CDR3 protein. The sample records a few hundred thousand distinct CDR3 sequences, about 70% being singletons. V trimming: 5 bases; J trimming: 1 base; junction bases outside the gene matches: 0. The V gene's germline CDR1 is LNHNV and CDR2 YYDKDF (reference sequence). The CDR3 is made up of 14 amino acids. The chain joins TRBV15 to TRBJ2-1; 9 bases are shared with TRBD2. Sequencing used sorted CD4+, CD8+, or CD8+CD57+ T cells (not recorded which) from PBMCs. The sequence derives from a human donor in good health, serving as a control. The CDR3 DNA reads as TGTGCCACCAGCGCGGGGGGGTCCTACAATGAGCAGTTCTTC. It specifies CATSAGGSYNEQFF. Drawing the rest from reference TRBV15 and TRBJ2-1, the complete variable domain is DAMVIQNPRYQVTQFGKPVTLSCSQTLNHNVMYWYQQKSSQAPKLLFHYYDKDFNNEADTPDNFQSRRPNTSFCFLDIRSPGLGDTAMYLCATSAGGSYNEQFFGPGTRLTVL.